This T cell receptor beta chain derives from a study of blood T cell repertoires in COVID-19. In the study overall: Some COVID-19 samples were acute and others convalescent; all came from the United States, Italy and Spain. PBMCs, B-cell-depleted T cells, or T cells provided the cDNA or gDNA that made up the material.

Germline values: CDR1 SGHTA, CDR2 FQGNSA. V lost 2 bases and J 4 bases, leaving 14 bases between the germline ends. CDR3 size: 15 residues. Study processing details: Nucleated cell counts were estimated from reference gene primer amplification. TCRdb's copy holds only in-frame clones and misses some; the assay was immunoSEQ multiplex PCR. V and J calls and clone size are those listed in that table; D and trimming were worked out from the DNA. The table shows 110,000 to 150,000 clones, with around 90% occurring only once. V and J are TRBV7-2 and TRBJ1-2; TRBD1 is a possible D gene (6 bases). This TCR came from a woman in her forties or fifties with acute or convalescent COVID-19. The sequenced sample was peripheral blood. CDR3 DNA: TGTGCCAGCAGCTTACTGGGGGCTTATAGCTATGGCTACACCTTC. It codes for CASSLLGAYSYGYTF.